This is a list of T cell receptor beta chains from one sample in a study of shared clonotypes between healthy human individuals. Clones were sequenced by immunoSEQ multiplex PCR, and TCRdb holds only the in-frame ones, with some missing. The table shows about 470,000 clones, with 75% to 85% occurring only once. Specimen: PBMCs. The receptors derive from a middle-aged woman in good health. Some clones in this sample may be carry-over from other donors' samples. CDR3s include the opening cysteine and the closing phenylalanine or tryptophan.

>TRBV7-8|TRBJ2-1
CASSLAPDVGEQFF
>TRBV18|TRBJ2-3
CASSPQGGTDTQYF
>TRBV4-1|-
CASSQDWRESYEQYF
>TRBV9|TRBJ2-1
CASSVEAGVWGNEQFF
>TRBV6-1|TRBJ1-2
CASSLRGQGNYGYTF
>TRBV30|TRBJ2-3
CAWSESTDTQYF
>TRBV5-1|TRBJ2-7
CASSGTSGKYEQYF
>TRBV7-9|TRBJ1-1
CASSPNGQGIEAFF
>TRBV6-6|TRBJ1-4
CASRGNRDEKLFF
>TRBV2|TRBJ1-1
CASSEGGRAEAFF
>TRBV7-3|TRBJ1-6
CASSLTPGNSPLHF
>TRBV6-6|TRBJ2-3
CASSDRGPPDTQYF
>TRBV2|TRBJ2-2
CASSERVRNTGELFF
>TRBV19|TRBJ1-4
CASSISPTNEKLFF
>TRBV28|TRBJ2-7
CASSLTVPEQYF
>TRBV7-3|TRBJ2-1
CASSLAGRGNEQFF
>TRBV7-2|TRBJ2-3
CASSRGRALTDTQYF
>TRBV5-6|TRBJ2-1
CASSAGVHRTLNEQFF
>TRBV30|TRBJ2-3
CAWSVGVPDTQYF
>TRBV19|TRBJ1-2
CASSPDGDYGYTF
>TRBV5-1|TRBJ2-1
CASSLGRNNEQFF
>TRBV19|TRBJ1-5
CASSWPYQPQHF
>TRBV10-3|TRBJ2-2
CAISRTNTGELFF
>TRBV5-1|TRBJ2-3
CASSLGTRSYTDTQYF
>TRBV21-1|-
CASSNKDRVLYEQYF
>TRBV10-1|TRBJ2-7
CAKTSGRYEQYF
>TRBV25-1|TRBJ2-1
CASSELGVYHNEQFF
>TRBV10-2|-
CASSFTGTSGSRPEQYF
>TRBV25-1|TRBJ2-1
CASSASGSVYYNEQFF
>TRBV4-1|TRBJ1-2
CASSRPGQVYGYTF
>TRBV7-2|TRBJ2-7
CASSARRNEQYF
>TRBV30|TRBJ2-5
CAWSVNRDFQETQYF
>TRBV30|TRBJ1-1
CAWSGQGHTEAFF
>TRBV5-4|TRBJ2-3
CASSLGTGITDTQYF
>TRBV5-1|TRBJ2-1
CASSWVAEPYGNEQFF
>TRBV15|TRBJ2-5
CATSRDQQETQYF
>TRBV29-1|TRBJ1-1
CSVPLRDSYMNTEAFF
>TRBV7-2|TRBJ1-5
CASSLNPEPQHF
>TRBV29-1|TRBJ2-5
CSVARTGSGWGGQETQYF
>TRBV7-9|TRBJ2-1
CASSLTPASSGRAGYEQFF
>TRBV28|TRBJ1-5
CASIPPGVGNQPQHF
>TRBV5-4|TRBJ2-3
CASKAGTDNTDTQYF
>TRBV6-5|TRBJ1-1
CASSRQGSGAFF
>TRBV20-1|TRBJ2-1
CSAGWTNEQFF
>TRBV10-3|TRBJ2-7
CASSIRDRAYEQYF
>TRBV7-8|TRBJ2-5
CASRMRWGFQETQYF
>TRBV11-1|TRBJ2-7
CASSLGAGYTRYEQYF
>TRBV28|TRBJ2-7
CASSLQGAFTTYEQYF
>TRBV5-4|TRBJ1-5
CASSLYDQPQHF
>TRBV11-2|TRBJ2-1
CASSSGARDNEQFF
>TRBV15|TRBJ2-3
CATSRERPGPTYTQYF